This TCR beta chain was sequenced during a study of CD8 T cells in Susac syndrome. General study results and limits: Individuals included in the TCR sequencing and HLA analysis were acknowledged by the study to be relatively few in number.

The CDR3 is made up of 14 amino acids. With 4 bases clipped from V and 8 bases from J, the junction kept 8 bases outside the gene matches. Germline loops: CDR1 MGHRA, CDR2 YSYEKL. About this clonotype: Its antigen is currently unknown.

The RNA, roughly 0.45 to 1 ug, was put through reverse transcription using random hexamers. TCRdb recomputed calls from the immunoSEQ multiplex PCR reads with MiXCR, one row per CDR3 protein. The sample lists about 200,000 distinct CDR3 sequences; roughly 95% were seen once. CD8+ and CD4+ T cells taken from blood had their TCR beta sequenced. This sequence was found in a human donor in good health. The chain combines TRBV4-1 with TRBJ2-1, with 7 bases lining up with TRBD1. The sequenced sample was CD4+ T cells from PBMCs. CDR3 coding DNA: TGCGCCAGCAGCCCTCAAGACAGGGATGATGAGCAGTTCTTC. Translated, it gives CASSPQDRDDEQFF.